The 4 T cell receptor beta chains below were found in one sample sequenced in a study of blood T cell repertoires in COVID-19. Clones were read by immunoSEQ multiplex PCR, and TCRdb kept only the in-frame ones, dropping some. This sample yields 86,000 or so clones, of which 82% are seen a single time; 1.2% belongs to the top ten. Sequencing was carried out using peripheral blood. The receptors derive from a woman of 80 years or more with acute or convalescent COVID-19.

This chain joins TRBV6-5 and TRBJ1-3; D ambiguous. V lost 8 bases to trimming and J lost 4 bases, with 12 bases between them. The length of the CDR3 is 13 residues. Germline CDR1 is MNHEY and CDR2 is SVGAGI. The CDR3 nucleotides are TGTGCCAGCCTCGAGGGTGGAGGAAACACCATATATTTT. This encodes CASLEGGGNTIYF.

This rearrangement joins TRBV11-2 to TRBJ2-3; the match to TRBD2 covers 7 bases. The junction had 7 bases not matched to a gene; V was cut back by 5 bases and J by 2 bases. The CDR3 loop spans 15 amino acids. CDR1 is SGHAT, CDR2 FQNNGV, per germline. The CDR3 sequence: CASSTGGLNTDTQYF. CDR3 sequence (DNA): TGTGCCAGCAGCACCGGGGGACTAAACACAGATACGCAGTATTTT.

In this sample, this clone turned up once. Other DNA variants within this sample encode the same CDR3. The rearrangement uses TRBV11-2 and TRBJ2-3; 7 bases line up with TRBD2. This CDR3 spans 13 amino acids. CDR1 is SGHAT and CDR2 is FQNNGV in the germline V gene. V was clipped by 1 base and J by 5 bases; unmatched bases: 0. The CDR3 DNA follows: TGTGCCAGCAGCTTAGCGGGAGGAGATACGCAGTATTTT. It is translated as CASSLAGGDTQYF.

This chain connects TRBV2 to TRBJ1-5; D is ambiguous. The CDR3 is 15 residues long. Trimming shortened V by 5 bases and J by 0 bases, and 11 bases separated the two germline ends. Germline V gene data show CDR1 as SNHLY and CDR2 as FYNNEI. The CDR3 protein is CASSFSTISNQPQHF. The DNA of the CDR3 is TGTGCCAGCAGTTTTAGTACGATTAGCAATCAGCCCCAGCATTTT.